This T cell receptor beta chain originates from a study of T cell responses to AZD1222 COVID-19 vaccine. Sequenced by immunoSEQ multiplex PCR; TCRdb stores in-frame clones only, minus some. The sample includes 160,000 or so clones, 70% to 90% seen only once; the top ten take roughly 7%. Losses at the gene ends were 3 bases for V and 0 bases for J; bases not matched to a gene: 8. The CDR3 is made up of 16 amino acids. Germline V gene sequence: CDR1 SGDLS, CDR2 YYNGEE. This TCR was recovered from an adult who had recovered from COVID-19. The chain is built from TRBV9 and TRBJ1-1; 7 bases fit TRBD1. Sequencing was performed on peripheral blood, taken after recovery from COVID-19. CDR3 nucleotide sequence: TGTGCCAGCAGCGCCAGGGACAGACCCGTGAACACTGAAGCTTTCTTT. As protein: CASSARDRPVNTEAFF.